The 25 T cell receptor beta chains presented below share a single source sample, sequenced in a study of blood T cell repertoires in COVID-19. Only in-frame clones appear in the TCRdb table, and some are missing; sequencing was by immunoSEQ multiplex PCR. The sample shows roughly 120,000 clones, about 90% of them seen only once. The specimen was peripheral blood. These receptor sequences come from a man in his fifties with COVID-19, enrolled during active disease.

The chain recombines TRBV4-2 with TRBJ2-1; possible D gene TRBD2, 5 bases. The CDR3 has 17 amino acids. V was clipped by 0 bases and J by 12 bases, with 24 bases between them. CDR1 is LGHNA and CDR2 is YNFKEQ in the germline V gene. The CDR3 sequence is CASSQEGLAGLESGQFF. CDR3 bases: TGTGCCAGCAGCCAAGAGGGTCTGGCGGGCCTGGAAAGTGGGCAGTTCTTC.

The chain is built from TRBV9 and TRBJ2-2; 8 bases are a match to TRBD2. The trim removed 3 bases at V and 9 bases at J, leaving 10 bases unmatched. The V gene's germline CDR1 is SGDLS and CDR2 YYNGEE. This CDR3 is built from 15 residues. CDR3 region: CASSGGTSGLRELFF. The CDR3, as DNA: TGTGCCAGCAGCGGAGGTACTAGCGGCCTCCGGGAGCTGTTTTTT.

As DNA, the CDR3 is TGTGCCAGCAGCCAAGGGACAACAGGAGGCTACACCTTC. This gives the protein CASSQGTTGGYTF. The V gene is TRBV3-1 (or the pseudogene TRBV3-2), the J gene TRBJ1-2; D possibly corresponds to TRBD1 (5 bases). V shed 1 base and J shed 8 bases, with 11 bases lying between them. Looked up from germline, CDR1 is LGHDT and CDR2 is YNNKEL (reference sequence). This CDR3 spans 13 amino acids.

The chain is built from TRBV6-2 or TRBV6-3 and TRBJ2-2; TRBD2 matches 11 bases. Per germline, CDR1 MNHEY and CDR2 SVGEGT. There are 15 residues in the CDR3. The ends lost 6 bases at V and 7 bases at J; junction bases unmatched: 7. The CDR3, as DNA: TGTGCCAGCAGCAGATCTCTAGCGGGAGGCGGGGAGCTGTTTTTT. It translates to CASSRSLAGGGELFF.

The chain combines TRBV6-2 or TRBV6-3 with TRBJ2-7; 8 bases fit TRBD1. The CDR3 covers 15 residues. V lost 4 bases, J lost 0 bases, and 5 bases stayed unmatched. Per the germline V gene, CDR1 is MNHEY and CDR2 is SVGEGT. The CDR3 sequence is CASSWDRRSSYEQYV. The CDR3 nucleotides read TGTGCCAGCAGTTGGGACAGGAGGAGCTCCTACGAGCAGTACGTC.

This clone was seen more than once but under ten times. The V gene is TRBV5-1, the J gene TRBJ2-3; perhaps TRBD2 as D (5 bases). This CDR3 is 14 amino acids long. Germline assignment: CDR1 SGHRS and CDR2 YFSETQ. V was pared by 4 bases and J by 3 bases, with 12 bases between. The CDR3 sequence: CASSTGAGTDTQYF. The CDR3, as DNA: TGCGCCAGCAGCACGGGCGCGGGTACAGATACGCAGTATTTT.

This chain joins TRBV24-1 and TRBJ2-7; weak D call: TRBD2 (6 bases). Germline V gene lookup returns CDR1 KGHDR and CDR2 SFDVKD. The CDR3 is 13 amino acids. V lost 5 bases to trimming and J lost 7 bases, with 14 bases between them. The CDR3 sequence: CATSAGALREQYF. CDR3 bases: TGTGCCACCAGTGCGGGAGCTCTCAGGGAGCAGTACTTC.

The chain couples TRBV2 to TRBJ1-3; tentative D call: TRBD1 (5 bases). Germline V gene lookup returns CDR1 SNHLY and CDR2 FYNNEI. Trimming took off 10 bases at V and 1 base at J, with 14 bases between the two ends. The CDR3 is 14 residues long. CDR3 sequence (DNA): TGTGCCACCAAGAAACAGGTTTCTGGAAACACCATATATTTT. Protein product: CATKKQVSGNTIYF.

The gene calls are TRBV18 and TRBJ2-6; a weak D match, TRBD2 (7 bases). The ends were cut back, 3 bases at V and 2 bases at J, with 11 bases in the middle. Germline-derived CDR1 and CDR2 are KGHSH and LQKENI. This CDR3 spans 16 amino acids. The CDR3 DNA reads as TGTGCCAGCTCACCGGGGGGGCGCGCTGGGGCCAACGTCCTGACTTTC. Its translation is CASSPGGRAGANVLTF.

The chain recombines TRBV5-6 with TRBJ2-7; 10 positions match TRBD2. The CDR3 has 13 residues. Germline lookup yields CDR1 SGHDT and CDR2 YYEEEE. V was clipped by 2 bases and J by 7 bases; unmatched bases: 3. The CDR3 region is CASSLAGGREQYF. The CDR3 DNA reads as TGTGCCAGCAGCTTAGCGGGAGGGAGGGAGCAGTACTTC.

The chain's CDR3 is CASSAGENTEAFF. CDR3 nucleotides: TGTGCCAGCAGTGCCGGGGAGAACACTGAAGCTTTCTTT. The chain recombines TRBV6-4 with TRBJ1-1; D not certain. The CDR3 loop spans 13 amino acids. Germline CDR1 MRHNA, CDR2 SNTAGT. Trimming pared 4 bases from V and 1 base from J, leaving 7 bases between.

The chain has TRBV19 and TRBJ2-4; D gene unclear. The germline V and J ends were trimmed by 5 bases and 2 bases, with 10 bases remaining between them. This CDR3 contains 14 residues. The germline gives CDR1 LNHDA, CDR2 SQIVND (reference sequence). This CDR3 reads CASSLSSPKNIQYF. The CDR3 DNA follows: TGTGCCAGTAGTCTAAGCTCCCCCAAAAACATTCAGTACTTC.

This sequence joins TRBV28 and TRBJ2-3, with 9 bases identical to TRBD1. The length of the CDR3 is 13 residues. The V gene's germline CDR1 is MDHEN and CDR2 SYDVKM. J was trimmed by 2 bases and V by 8 bases; bases with no gene match: 2. CDR3 sequence: CASGQGNTDTQYF. The CDR3 nucleotides read TGTGCCAGCGGACAGGGGAACACAGATACGCAGTATTTT.

The V call is TRBV7-9, the J call TRBJ2-2; perhaps TRBD1 as D (6 bases). The CDR3 loop spans 16 amino acids. The V end was cut by 5 bases, the J end by 1 base, with 14 bases between. CDR1 is SEHNR and CDR2 is FQNEAQ in the germline V gene (reference sequence). The CDR3 DNA follows: TGTGCCAGCAGCGTCCCAGGGGCATTGAACACCGGGGAGCTGTTTTTT. Translation gives CASSVPGALNTGELFF.

The rearrangement uses TRBV7-3 and TRBJ2-1; D perhaps matches TRBD1 (5 bases). Germline V gene lookup returns CDR1 SGHTA and CDR2 FQGTGA. The CDR3 totals 11 residues. Trimming stripped 5 bases from V and 10 bases from J, with 9 bases between. The CDR3 nucleotides are TGTGCCAGCAGCAAAGGGGCAGAGCAGTTCTTC. This translates into CASSKGAEQFF.

The genes are TRBV18 and TRBJ2-1, with D possibly TRBD2 on 5 matching bases. The length of the CDR3 is 12 residues. V lost 2 bases and J lost 8, with 7 bases in between. Germline loops: CDR1 KGHSH, CDR2 LQKENI. CDR3 amino acids: CASSPAGDEQFF. In DNA, the CDR3 is TGTGCCAGCTCACCAGCCGGGGATGAGCAGTTCTTC.

V usage is TRBV5-4 and J usage is TRBJ2-2, with a tentative D call TRBD1 (6 bases). CDR1 is SGHNT, CDR2 YYREEE, per germline (reference sequence). The CDR3 has 16 residues. V was shortened by 10 bases and J by 6 bases, with 25 bases between the two germline ends. CDR3 residues: CAYITRGNGVSGELFF. CDR3 DNA: TGTGCCTACATCACAAGGGGGAATGGTGTGTCCGGGGAGCTGTTTTTT.

This clone has just one count. This sequence joins TRBV19 and TRBJ1-5; D is perhaps TRBD1 (5 bases). The CDR3 is 14 amino acids. Deletions cut 11 bases from V and 4 bases from J, with 18 bases between. Germline V gene data show CDR1 as LNHDA and CDR2 as SQIVND (reference sequence). CDR3 amino acids: CAGRQSGGNQPQHF. CDR3 bases: TGTGCCGGTCGACAGTCCGGTGGGAATCAGCCCCAGCATTTT.

This chain links TRBV19 with TRBJ2-5, with 9 bases lining up with TRBD1. Looked up from germline, CDR1 is LNHDA and CDR2 is SQIVND (reference sequence). The ends lost 3 bases at V and 5 bases at J; junction bases unmatched: 4. The CDR3 has 14 amino acids. This CDR3 is CASSIGQGYETQYF. The CDR3 nucleotides read TGTGCCAGTAGTATCGGACAGGGGTACGAGACCCAGTACTTC.

The chain is built from TRBV6-1 and TRBJ2-7; 10 bases line up with TRBD1. There are 15 residues in the CDR3. The germline V gene has CDR1 MNHNS and CDR2 SASEGT. The ends lost 2 bases at V and 4 bases at J; junction bases unmatched: 5. CDR3 in DNA: TGTGCCAGCAGTGAACCGGACAGGGGGTGGTACGAGCAGTACGTC. Translation gives CASSEPDRGWYEQYV.

The chain uses TRBV11-2 and TRBJ2-7, with TRBD2 matching over 7 bases. Germline trimming cut 5 bases from V and 3 bases from J; bases unmatched to any gene: 4. This CDR3 is built from 13 residues. CDR1 and CDR2 from the germline V gene are SGHAT and FQNNGV. The CDR3 sequence: CASSRDYDYEQYF. The CDR3 coding sequence is TGTGCCAGCAGCCGGGACTACGACTACGAGCAGTACTTC.

The CDR3 DNA is TGTGCCAGCAGTCTAAATCAGCCCCAGCATTTT. It encodes CASSLNQPQHF. The chain uses TRBV12-3 or TRBV12-4 and TRBJ1-5; D gene unclear. The CDR3 loop spans 11 amino acids. V dropped 5 bases and J dropped 4 bases, with 3 bases sitting between them.

The chain links TRBV28 to TRBJ1-2; maybe TRBD1 (6 bases). The CDR3 is 12 residues long. V was clipped by 4 bases and J by 7 bases, with 10 bases between them. Germline lookup yields CDR1 MDHEN and CDR2 SYDVKM. This CDR3 is CASSSGVGGYTF. CDR3 sequence (DNA): TGTGCCAGCAGTTCAGGGGTGGGTGGCTACACCTTC.

The chain links TRBV5-1 to TRBJ2-2; 9 nucleotides line up with TRBD2. CDR3 length: 21 residues. Germline V gene sequence: CDR1 SGHRS, CDR2 YFSETQ. V lost 6 bases and J lost 1; bases outside the gene matches: 22. The CDR3 region is CASTPIGAAGGLLENTGELFF. In DNA, the CDR3 is TGCGCCAGCACCCCGATAGGGGCAGCGGGAGGACTGCTAGAGAACACCGGGGAGCTGTTTTTT.

The chain has TRBV4-3 and TRBJ1-1; D is unclear. Germline CDR1 is LGHNA and CDR2 is YSLEER. This CDR3 is 14 amino acids long. V was shortened by 4 bases and J by 0 bases, with 9 bases between the two germline ends. The chain's CDR3 is CASSPDGVNTEAFF. CDR3 in DNA: TGCGCCAGCAGCCCCGACGGGGTGAACACTGAAGCTTTCTTT.